This TCR beta chain was captured in a study of T-cell reconstitution after alpha-beta-depleted transplantation in children. Findings and limits, study-wide: It was newly produced T cells that mostly accounted for T-cell counts and diversity one year after transplant.

TCRbeta library construction was performed incorporating unique molecular identifiers. A single record per CDR3 protein comes from TCRdb applying MiXCR to the PCR reads. The sample has 800,000 to 1,000,000 distinct CDR3 sequences; 25% to 35% are singletons. This clonotype was seen a few times. Antigen: not known. CDR1 and CDR2 from the germline V gene are SGHRS and YFSETQ. The J segment lost 11 bases and the V segment lost 2 bases, leaving 10 bases of the junction unmatched. This CDR3 contains 14 residues. This sequence originates from a boy younger than two who had a stem cell transplant for SCID, so the T cells may come from the graft donor. This chain joins TRBV5-1 and TRBJ2-1, with 7 bases that match TRBD2. The source material was PBMCs, mostly from graft donor cells, sampled 360 days after TCRalphabeta/CD19-depleted stem cell transplant. CDR3 bases: TGCGCCAGCAGCTTCGGACTAGGGATCATTAAGCAGTTCTTC. Its protein is CASSFGLGIIKQFF.